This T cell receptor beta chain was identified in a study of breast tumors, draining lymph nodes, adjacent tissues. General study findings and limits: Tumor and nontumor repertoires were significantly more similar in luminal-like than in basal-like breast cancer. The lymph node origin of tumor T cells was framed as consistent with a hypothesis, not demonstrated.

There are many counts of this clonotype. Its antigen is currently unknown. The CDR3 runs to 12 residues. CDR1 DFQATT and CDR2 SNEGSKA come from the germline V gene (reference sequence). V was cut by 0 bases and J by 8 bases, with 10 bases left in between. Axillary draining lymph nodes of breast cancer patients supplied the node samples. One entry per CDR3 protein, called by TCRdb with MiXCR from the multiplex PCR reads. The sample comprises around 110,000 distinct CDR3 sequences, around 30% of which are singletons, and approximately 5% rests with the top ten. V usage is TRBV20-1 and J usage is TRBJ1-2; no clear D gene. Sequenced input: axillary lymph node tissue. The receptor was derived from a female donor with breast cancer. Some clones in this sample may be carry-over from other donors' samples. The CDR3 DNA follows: TGCAGTGCTAGAGATGTGGCGGCAGGCTACACCTTC. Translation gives CSARDVAAGYTF.